The 30 T cell receptor beta chains below come from one sample, sequenced in a study of T cells in Graves' hyperthyroidism and ophthalmopathy (dated by TCRdb to the late 2010s). Library generation was performed with multiplex PCR. TCRdb shows the sequencer as Illumina HiSeq 2000. The TCR beta CDR3 regions were amplified from the RNA transcripts. The first round of RT-PCR for the TCR CDR3 was performed with the HTBI primer set and the Qiagen OneStep RT-PCR kit. The public sequencing data were trimmed at Q25 with fastp and processed into clonotypes with MiXCR by TCRdb, which kept only in-frame beta chains. Rows matching on CDR3 protein sequence are summarized as one entry with the most common DNA and genes. Here the sample has about 380,000 distinct CDR3 sequences; 13% occur a single time. The top ten clonotypes cover around 20% of the sample. Source material: blood. These receptors came from a man aged 25 to 40 with Graves' hyperthyroidism that later progressed to Graves' ophthalmopathy.

As concerns this clonotype: Since a much larger clone is just one base distant, this may be a read error. This chain connects TRBV12-3 or TRBV12-4 to TRBJ2-2; no clear D gene. The length of the CDR3 is 14 residues. Trimming cost V 3 bases and J 4 bases, with 9 bases left between them. The CDR3 loop reads CASSFIGPTGELFF. CDR3 bases: TGTGCCAGCAGTTTCATCGGTCCCACCGGGGAGCTGTTTTTT.

This clonotype was picked up many times. The V and J genes are TRBV30 and TRBJ2-5, with D maybe TRBD2 (6 bases). V was trimmed by 0 bases and J by 4 bases, leaving 12 bases between them. The CDR3 has 14 residues. CDR1 GTSNPN and CDR2 SVGIG come from the germline V gene (reference sequence). The CDR3 nucleotides read TGTGCCTGGAGTGTACGTGGGGGAGGAGAGACCCAGTACTTC. It is translated as CAWSVRGGGETQYF.

The gene calls are TRBV19 and TRBJ1-4; 7 bases agree with TRBD1. The CDR3 sequence is 14 residues long. Unmatched junction bases numbered 8, after V lost 8 bases and J lost 5 bases. The germline V gene has CDR1 LNHDA and CDR2 SQIVND (reference sequence). In DNA, the CDR3 is TGTGCCAGTGGGGTGACAGGGCTGAATGAAAAACTGTTTTTT. This encodes CASGVTGLNEKLFF.

This clonotype was picked up many times. The chain couples TRBV3-1 to TRBJ2-7, with D possibly being TRBD2 (6 bases). Germline-derived CDR1 and CDR2 are LGHDT and YNNKEL (reference sequence). Trimming removed 1 base at V and 7 bases at J, with 8 bases between. The CDR3 is 12 residues long. This CDR3 is CASSQGGTEQYF. The CDR3 DNA follows: TGTGCCAGCAGCCAAGGCGGGACGGAGCAGTACTTC.

The rearrangement uses TRBV6-5 and TRBJ2-3; TRBD2 might be the D (6 bases). The germline V gene has CDR1 MNHEY and CDR2 SVGAGI. The CDR3 is 14 amino acids. V shed 2 bases and J shed 6 bases, with 12 bases lying between them. Written as DNA, the CDR3 is TGTGCCAGCAGTTACGGTCCTAGCGTTGATACGCAGTATTTT. Translating gives CASSYGPSVDTQYF.

This clonotype was counted many times. The chain uses TRBV5-1 and TRBJ1-1; D ambiguous. Trimming took 6 bases from V and 0 from J, leaving 15 bases between them. The length of the CDR3 is 15 residues. CDR1 is SGHRS, CDR2 YFSETQ, per germline. CDR3 in DNA: TGCGCCAGCACCCCGGACGGGATGATGAACACTGAAGCTTTCTTT. It specifies CASTPDGMMNTEAFF.

The chain couples TRBV30 to TRBJ2-3; 7 nucleotides line up with TRBD2. V was clipped by 0 bases and J by 0 bases; unmatched bases: 3. Germline loops: CDR1 GTSNPN, CDR2 SVGIG (reference sequence). The CDR3 is 15 residues long. The CDR3 DNA follows: TGTGCCTGGAGTGTAGCGGGGACTAGCACAGATACGCAGTATTTT. Translation: CAWSVAGTSTDTQYF.

At least ten counts were recorded for this clonotype. The V gene is TRBV6-1, the J gene TRBJ1-5; D is unresolved. Looked up from germline, CDR1 is MNHNS and CDR2 is SASEGT. V lost 2 bases to trimming and J lost 2 bases, with 10 bases between them. The length of the CDR3 is 15 residues. CDR3 protein: CASSEWRRGNQPQHF. The CDR3 nucleotides are TGTGCCAGCAGTGAATGGAGGAGAGGCAATCAGCCCCAGCATTTT.

The chain joins TRBV7-9 to TRBJ2-7; TRBD1 aligns across 10 bases. The CDR3 length is 15 residues. V lost 5 bases to trimming and J lost 4 bases; unmatched junction nucleotides: 8. Germline assignment: CDR1 SEHNR and CDR2 FQNEAQ (reference sequence). In DNA, the CDR3 is TGTGCCAGCAGCGCCGGGGGGACAGGGGAGTACGAGCAGTACTTC. Encoded protein: CASSAGGTGEYEQYF.

At least ten counts were recorded for this clonotype. The rearrangement uses TRBV5-1 and TRBJ2-3; 8 nucleotides agree with TRBD2. Germline CDR1 SGHRS, CDR2 YFSETQ. The CDR3 extends over 15 amino acids. V was clipped by 1 base and J by 5 bases; unmatched bases: 6. The CDR3 coding sequence is TGCGCCAGCAGCTTGACTCAGCGGGGGATAGATACGCAGTATTTT. Protein product: CASSLTQRGIDTQYF.

The sample holds many counts of this clonotype. This chain joins TRBV20-1 and TRBJ2-7; 10 bases match TRBD2. In germline, CDR1 is DFQATT, CDR2 SNEGSKA (reference sequence). The ends lost 5 bases at V and 4 bases at J; junction bases unmatched: 5. This CDR3 has 13 residues. CDR3 loop: CSAHTSGVYEQYF. CDR3 DNA sequence: TGCAGTGCTCACACTAGCGGGGTGTACGAGCAGTACTTC.

V is TRBV6-1 and J is TRBJ2-3, with no clear D. The germline V and J ends were trimmed by 6 bases and 2 bases, with 12 bases remaining between them. The CDR3 sequence is 14 residues long. Per germline, CDR1 MNHNS and CDR2 SASEGT. DNA for the CDR3: TGTGCCAGCAGGCAGACTCTATACACAGATACGCAGTATTTT. Amino acids: CASRQTLYTDTQYF.

This clonotype was observed a few times. This chain links TRBV10-3 with TRBJ1-3; no definite D call. The CDR3 covers 16 residues. CDR1 and CDR2 from the germline V gene are ENHRY and SYGVKD. The ends were cut back, 6 bases at V and 4 bases at J, with 19 bases in the middle. The CDR3 protein is CAIREPFRTGGNTIYF. CDR3 DNA sequence: TGTGCCATCAGGGAACCATTCAGGACTGGCGGAAACACCATATATTTT.

This clonotype was observed a few times. V usage is TRBV5-4 and J usage is TRBJ1-1, with 8 bases aligning to TRBD1. V was clipped by 4 bases and J by 1 base; unmatched bases: 6. This CDR3 comprises 15 residues. Looked up from germline, CDR1 is SGHNT and CDR2 is YYREEE (reference sequence). The CDR3 loop is CASSRRTGPNTEAFF. The DNA of the CDR3 is TGTGCCAGCAGCCGAAGGACAGGGCCGAACACTGAAGCTTTCTTT.

This clonotype was counted at least ten times. The rearrangement uses TRBV5-1 and TRBJ2-7, with 8 bases that match TRBD1. This CDR3 contains 15 residues. The germline gives CDR1 SGHRS, CDR2 YFSETQ. J gave up 7 bases and V 4 bases, and 13 bases lay outside the gene matches. CDR3 nucleotides: TGCGCCAGCAGCCCTGTCCCGGGACAGGTTCGGGAGCAGTACTTC. The encoded protein is CASSPVPGQVREQYF.

This clonotype was found a few times. V usage is TRBV4-2 and J usage is TRBJ1-4; 7 nucleotides align to TRBD1. The length of the CDR3 is 19 residues. In germline, CDR1 is LGHNA, CDR2 YNFKEQ. J gave up 4 bases and V 1 base, and 15 bases lay outside the gene matches. The CDR3 loop reads CASSQVYGDSLDDNEKLFF. The CDR3 coding sequence is TGTGCCAGCAGCCAAGTATACGGGGACAGCCTCGATGATAATGAAAAACTGTTTTTT.

A word on this clonotype: A much more abundant neighbour one base away suggests this may be a read error. V and J are TRBV5-1 and TRBJ1-6, with a tentative D call TRBD1 (5 bases). CDR1 SGHRS and CDR2 YFSETQ come from the germline V gene. This CDR3 has 14 residues. In DNA, the CDR3 is TGCACCAGCAGCTCACCAGGGATCGGGTCACCCCTCCACTTT. This encodes CTSSSPGIGSPLHF.

This clonotype was detected ten times or more. The rearrangement uses TRBV27 and TRBJ2-7; D is undetermined. Trimming shortened V by 4 bases and J by 3 bases, and 10 bases separated the two germline ends. Germline V gives CDR1 MNHEY, CDR2 SMNVEV (reference sequence). The CDR3 has 13 amino acids. CDR3 nucleotides: TGTGCCAGCAGTTCCCTCCCCGTCTACGAGCAGTACTTC. This codes for CASSSLPVYEQYF.

This clonotype was observed many times. This chain uses TRBV29-1 with TRBJ1-1, with D perhaps matching TRBD1 (6 bases). Germline CDR1 reads SQVTM; CDR2 reads ANQGSEA. V was clipped by 6 bases and J by 8 bases, with 16 bases between them. The CDR3 contains 12 residues. The chain's CDR3 is CSVYSRGSEAFF. For the CDR3, the DNA is TGCAGCGTCTACAGCAGGGGATCCGAAGCTTTCTTT.

This clonotype was seen ten or more times. V usage is TRBV12-3 or TRBV12-4 and J usage is TRBJ1-5; D perhaps matches TRBD1 (6 bases). V dropped 5 bases and J dropped 6 bases, with 20 bases sitting between them. The CDR3 spans 16 residues. The CDR3 bases are TGTGCCAGCAGTCTCCCAGGGGTTTCCCACCCTCAGCCCCAGCATTTT. The encoded protein is CASSLPGVSHPQPQHF.

Only a few counts were recorded for this clonotype. The DNA for the CDR3 is TGCAGTGCTAGTGGGCGGGGGTTCTACAATGAGCAGTTCTTC. The encoded protein is CSASGRGFYNEQFF. V gene TRBV20-1 combines with J gene TRBJ2-1, with 7 nucleotides matching TRBD2. CDR1 and CDR2 (germline): DFQATT, SNEGSKA (reference sequence). The CDR3 runs to 14 residues. Trimming took 3 bases from V and 3 from J; bases not matched to a gene: 5.

This clonotype appeared many times. This rearrangement joins TRBV11-2 to TRBJ2-1; TRBD1 aligns across 10 bases. Unmatched junction bases numbered 9, after V lost 5 bases and J lost 8 bases. There are 15 residues in the CDR3. Looked up from germline, CDR1 is SGHAT and CDR2 is FQNNGV. The CDR3 DNA reads as TGTGCCAGCAGCCCTTGGACAGGGGGAGGGGATGAGCAGTTCTTC. It encodes CASSPWTGGGDEQFF. The complete variable domain, with remaining parts taken from reference TRBV11-2 and TRBJ2-1, reads EAGVAQSPRYKIIEKRQSVAFWCNPISGHATLYWYQQILGQGPKLLIQFQNNGVVDDSQLPKDRFSAERLKGVDSTLKIQPAKLEDSAVYLCASSPWTGGGDEQFFGPGTRLTVL.

This clonotype has at least ten counts. The chain is built from TRBV13 and TRBJ2-3; no clear D gene. The germline V gene has CDR1 PRHDT and CDR2 FYEKMQ (reference sequence). Trimming removed 0 bases at V and 2 bases at J, with 9 bases between. The CDR3 runs to 15 residues. The CDR3 nucleotides read TGTGCCAGCAGCTTAGGGAGTGGCTCCACAGATACGCAGTATTTT. This sequence encodes CASSLGSGSTDTQYF.

On this clonotype: This may come from a read error, since a much larger clone is one base off. The chain recombines TRBV7-9 with TRBJ2-2, with D perhaps matching TRBD1 (5 bases). The CDR3 is 16 amino acids. Per the germline V gene, CDR1 is SEHNR and CDR2 is FQNEAQ (reference sequence). The CDR3 bases are TGTGCCAGCAGTTCTATCAGGGTTCTTGCCACCGAGGAGCTGTTTTTT. Amino acids: CASSSIRVLATEELFF. Filled out from reference TRBV7-9 and TRBJ2-2, the complete variable domain reads DTGVSQNPRHKITKRGQNVTFRCDPISEHNRLYWYRQTLGQGPEFLTYFQNEAQLEKSRLLSDRFSAERPKGSFSTLEIQRTEQGDSAMYLCASSSIRVLATEELFFGEGSRLTVL.

This clonotype occurred many times. The chain uses TRBV2 and TRBJ1-5; D ambiguous. V lost 8 bases and J lost 0, with 11 bases in between. Germline CDR1 SNHLY, CDR2 FYNNEI. The CDR3 consists of 14 residues. Written as DNA, the CDR3 is TGTGCCAGCCAGAAGCTGTATAGCAATCAGCCCCAGCATTTT. It yields the protein CASQKLYSNQPQHF.

The chain uses TRBV24-1 and TRBJ1-1; D unresolved. Germline values: CDR1 KGHDR, CDR2 SFDVKD. This CDR3 has 12 amino acids. Deletions cut 0 bases from V and 3 bases from J, with 1 base between. This chain's CDR3 is CATSDLDTEAFF. The CDR3 bases are TGTGCCACCAGTGATTTGGACACTGAAGCTTTCTTT.

This clonotype was picked up many times. The chain employs TRBV12-3 or TRBV12-4 and TRBJ1-4; TRBD1 agrees at 7 bases. V lost 6 bases, J lost 7 bases, and 11 bases stayed unmatched. There are 15 residues in the CDR3. CDR3 DNA: TGTGCCAGCAGACCCAACAGGGGAGGGGGTGAAAAACTGTTTTTT. This gives the protein CASRPNRGGGEKLFF.

This clonotype came up many times. The rearrangement links TRBV5-1 to TRBJ1-4, with D perhaps TRBD1 (6 bases). Germline CDR1 SGHRS, CDR2 YFSETQ. V was trimmed by 2 bases and J by 6 bases, leaving 11 bases between them. The CDR3 is made up of 14 amino acids. CDR3 nucleotide sequence: TGCGCCAGCAGCTTTGGGACAAGAGATGAAAAACTGTTTTTT. Translated: CASSFGTRDEKLFF.

This clonotype was observed once. CDR3 sequence: CASSYMITGANVLTF. Here the CDR3 DNA reads TGTGCCAGCAGTTACATGATAACTGGGGCCAACGTCCTGACTTTC. The gene calls are TRBV6-6 and TRBJ2-6; D is unclear. The V gene lost 2 bases and the J gene lost 2 bases, with 7 bases spanning the gap. The CDR3 contains 15 residues. Germline V CDR1 and CDR2: MNHNY, SVGAGI (reference sequence).

This clonotype was picked up many times. V and J are TRBV20-1 and TRBJ1-5; TRBD1 matches 11 bases. Trimming cost V 1 base and J 6 bases; bases outside gene matches: 2. Germline-derived CDR1 and CDR2 are DFQATT and SNEGSKA (reference sequence). The length of the CDR3 is 14 residues. CDR3 bases: TGCAGTGCTAGAGGGGACAGGGGGGTTCAGCCCCAGCATTTT. Protein product: CSARGDRGVQPQHF.